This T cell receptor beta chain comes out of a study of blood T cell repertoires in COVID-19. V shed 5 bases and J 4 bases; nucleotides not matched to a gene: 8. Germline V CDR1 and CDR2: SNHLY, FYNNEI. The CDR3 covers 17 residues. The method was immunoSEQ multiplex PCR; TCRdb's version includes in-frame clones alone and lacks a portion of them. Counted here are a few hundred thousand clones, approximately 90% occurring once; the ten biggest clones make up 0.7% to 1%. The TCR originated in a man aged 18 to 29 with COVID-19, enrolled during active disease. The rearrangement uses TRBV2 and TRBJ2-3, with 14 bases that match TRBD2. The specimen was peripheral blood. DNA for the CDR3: TGTGCCAGCAGTCTCGGACTAGCGGGGGGAGGGGCAGATACGCAGTATTTT. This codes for CASSLGLAGGGADTQYF.